The 8 T cell receptor beta chains presented below share a single source sample, sequenced in a study of radiation and T cells in renal cell carcinoma. Time point indicated: blood 4 weeks post-SBRT, at nephrectomy. Specified treatment: 15 Gy SBRT to primary tumor, nephrectomy 4 weeks later. Here immunoSEQ multiplex PCR was the method, and the copy in TCRdb shows in-frame clones only, minus some. Here the sample spans around 170,000 clones, about 87% being singletons. The sample was blood, taken from a patient whose treatment included radiotherapy and nephrectomy. All receptors come from a woman between 45 and 60 years old with renal cell carcinoma.

The chain recombines TRBV2 with TRBJ1-3; D is unresolved. Trimming took 7 bases from V and 1 from J, leaving 11 bases between them. Per germline, CDR1 SNHLY and CDR2 FYNNEI. This CDR3 comprises 14 residues. The CDR3 protein is CASKGTVSGNTIYF. The CDR3 DNA reads TGTGCCAGCAAGGGTACAGTGTCTGGAAACACCATATATTTT.

The chain carries TRBV2 and TRBJ2-5; 8 positions agree with TRBD2. This CDR3 has 14 residues. V lost 2 bases, J lost 12 bases, and 11 bases stayed unmatched. Germline CDR1 is SNHLY and CDR2 is FYNNEI. The CDR3, as DNA: TGTGCCAGCAGTGAACTAGCGGGCAACCAGCTAGAGTACTTC. Translation: CASSELAGNQLEYF. Looking up the rest from reference TRBV2 and TRBJ2-5 gives the full variable domain: EPEVTQTPSHQVTQMGQEVILRCVPISNHLYFYWYRQILGQKVEFLVSFYNNEISEKSEIFDDQFSVERPDGSNFTLKIRSTKLEDSAMYFCASSELAGNQLEYFGPGTRLLVL.

The rearrangement links TRBV5-1 to TRBJ2-5, with TRBD2 matching 7 bases. The CDR3 spans 16 residues. With 0 bases clipped from V and 2 bases from J, the junction kept 7 bases outside the gene matches. Germline CDR1 SGHRS, CDR2 YFSETQ. CDR3: CASSLGGGGGQETQYF. DNA for the CDR3: TGCGCCAGCAGCTTGGGTGGAGGCGGGGGACAAGAGACCCAGTACTTC.

V and J are TRBV7-2 and TRBJ2-3; the match to TRBD2 covers 11 bases. Germline CDR1 reads SGHTA; CDR2 reads FQGNSA. The CDR3 is made up of 16 amino acids. Trimming removed 4 bases from V and 3 bases from J; junction bases left unmatched: 6. The CDR3 DNA sequence: TGTGCCAGCAGCTCTCATAGCGGGGGGGCGACAGATACGCAGTATTTT. Translation gives CASSSHSGGATDTQYF.

This chain connects TRBV4-1 to TRBJ2-1, with 8 bases aligning to TRBD1. V lost 3 bases, J lost 5 bases, and 3 bases stayed unmatched. Germline values: CDR1 MGHRA, CDR2 YSYEKL. This CDR3 contains 14 residues. The CDR3 protein is CASSQDRANNEQFF. The DNA of the CDR3 is TGCGCCAGCAGCCAGGACAGGGCTAACAATGAGCAGTTCTTC.

The V gene is TRBV2, the J gene TRBJ2-5; 8 bases agree with TRBD2. CDR1 is SNHLY and CDR2 is FYNNEI in the germline V gene. This CDR3 spans 14 amino acids. The junction had 7 bases not matched to a gene; V was cut back by 7 bases and J by 3 bases. This CDR3 reads CASNGGGLEETQYF. In DNA, the CDR3 is TGTGCCAGCAATGGCGGGGGGCTTGAAGAGACCCAGTACTTC. Variable domain in full (rest from reference TRBV2 and TRBJ2-5): EPEVTQTPSHQVTQMGQEVILRCVPISNHLYFYWYRQILGQKVEFLVSFYNNEISEKSEIFDDQFSVERPDGSNFTLKIRSTKLEDSAMYFCASNGGGLEETQYFGPGTRLLVL.

As for this clone: This specimen includes other DNA sequences encoding the same CDR3. This chain joins TRBV7-6 and TRBJ1-2; D not resolved. This CDR3 is 13 amino acids long. Germline loops: CDR1 SGHVS, CDR2 FNYEAQ. Trimming took off 5 bases at V and 2 bases at J, with 9 bases between the two ends. The CDR3 protein is CASSPDGNYGYTF. The DNA of the CDR3 is TGTGCCAGCAGCCCAGACGGAAACTATGGCTACACCTTC.

The chain employs TRBV20-1 and TRBJ2-7; D not resolved. Trimming took 7 bases from V and 2 from J, leaving 9 bases between them. Per the germline V gene, CDR1 is DFQATT and CDR2 is SNEGSKA (reference sequence). The CDR3 is made up of 11 amino acids. CDR3 in amino acids: CSGQKTYEQYF. The CDR3 DNA is TGCAGTGGCCAGAAGACCTACGAGCAGTACTTC.